This is a list of T cell receptor beta chains from one sample in a study of cytotoxic CD8 clonotypes in ibrutinib-treated CLL. The method was immunoSEQ multiplex PCR; TCRdb's version includes in-frame clones alone and lacks a portion of them. This table has under 300,000 clones, 70% to 80% appearing once. The sequencing used PBMCs, collected at disease progression, from a patient treated with ibrutinib. Receptors originate from a human donor with chronic lymphocytic leukemia. Both conserved end residues are part of each CDR3. The D gene is left open where the match is weak. Not all rows give a size; the values are once, few, many and, for expanded clones, a class.

TRBV6-1,TRBJ1-5,NA,NA,CASSMWERGNQPQHF,TGTGCCAGCAGTATGTGGGAACGGGGCAATCAGCCCCAGCATTTT
TRBV19,TRBJ2-1,NA,TRBD2,CASSRGTSGSNEQFF,TGTGCCAGTAGTAGAGGGACTAGCGGGAGTAATGAGCAGTTCTTC
TRBV9,TRBJ2-3,NA,NA,CASSVYSGVTDTQYF,TGTGCCAGCAGCGTATATTCCGGGGTCACAGATACGCAGTATTTT
TRBV7-2,TRBJ2-1,NA,NA,CASSLRWGTHEQFF,TGTGCCAGCAGCTTACGTTGGGGGACGCATGAGCAGTTCTTC
TRBV9,TRBJ2-3,NA,TRBD2,CASGREGRTDTQYF,TGTGCCAGCGGACGGGAGGGGCGCACAGATACGCAGTATTTT
TRBV28,TRBJ2-7,few,TRBD1,CASTLPGTGIHEQYF,TGTGCCAGCACTCTTCCCGGGACAGGGATCCACGAGCAGTACTTC
TRBV2,TRBJ2-7,NA,NA,CASLGGYEQYF,TGTGCCAGCTTAGGGGGCTACGAGCAGTACTTC
TRBV20-1,TRBJ2-7,few,NA,CSASFYEQYF,TGCAGTGCTAGCTTTTACGAGCAGTACTTC
TRBV19,TRBJ2-7,few,NA,CASSIGGASYEQYF,TGTGCCAGTAGTATTGGAGGGGCCTCCTACGAGCAGTACTTC
TRBV6-5,TRBJ2-7,NA,TRBD1,CASSYWTGPTYEQYF,TGTGCCAGCAGTTATTGGACAGGGCCAACCTACGAGCAGTACTTC
TRBV6-5,TRBJ2-1,NA,TRBD2,CASSYEAGVDYNEQFF,TGTGCCAGCAGTTACGAGGCGGGGGTAGACTACAATGAGCAGTTCTTC
TRBV18,TRBJ2-1,NA,TRBD2,CASSPPGGGAGNEQFF,TGTGCCAGCTCACCACCTGGCGGGGGGGCCGGCAATGAGCAGTTCTTC